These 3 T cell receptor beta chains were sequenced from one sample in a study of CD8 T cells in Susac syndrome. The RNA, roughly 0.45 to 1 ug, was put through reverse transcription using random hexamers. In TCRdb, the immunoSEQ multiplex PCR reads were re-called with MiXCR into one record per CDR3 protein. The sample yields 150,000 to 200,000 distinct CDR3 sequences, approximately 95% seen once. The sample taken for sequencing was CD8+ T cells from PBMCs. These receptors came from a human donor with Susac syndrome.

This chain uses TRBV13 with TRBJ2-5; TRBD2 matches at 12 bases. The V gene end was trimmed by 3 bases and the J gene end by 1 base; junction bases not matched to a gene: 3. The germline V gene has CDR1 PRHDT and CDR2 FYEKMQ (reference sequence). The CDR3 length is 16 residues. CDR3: CASSFGLAGRQETQYF. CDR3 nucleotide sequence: TGTGCCAGCAGCTTCGGACTAGCGGGACGCCAAGAGACCCAGTACTTC.

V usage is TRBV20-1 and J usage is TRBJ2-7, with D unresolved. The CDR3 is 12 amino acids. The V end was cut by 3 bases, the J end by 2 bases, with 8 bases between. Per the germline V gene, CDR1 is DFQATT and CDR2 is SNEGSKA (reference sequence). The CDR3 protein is CSASFKAYEQYF. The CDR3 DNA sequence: TGCAGTGCTAGTTTCAAGGCCTACGAGCAGTACTTC.

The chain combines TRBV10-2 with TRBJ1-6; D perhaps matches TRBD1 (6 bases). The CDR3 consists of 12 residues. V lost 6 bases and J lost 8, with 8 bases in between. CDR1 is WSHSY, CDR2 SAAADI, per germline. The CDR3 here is CASSRGDSPLHF. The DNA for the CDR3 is TGCGCCAGCAGCAGGGGTGATTCACCCCTCCACTTT.